This T cell receptor beta chain appears in the sequencing data of a study of human T cells and chemical hapten exposure. Study as a whole: Enrolled patients were predominantly female and had alopecia areata, totalis or universalis. Yields of TCR per sample differed, chiefly owing to small differences in pooled library volume. Study outcomes and limitations: Alopecia in all donors means immunity may differ from healthy individuals.

The time point is: patch test 3, about 24 weeks after DPC sensitization. The sample's treatment: therapeutic diphenylcyclopropenone sensitization with weekly scalp DPC. This CDR3 has 15 residues. Deletions cut 0 bases from V and 4 bases from J, with 11 bases between. Germline CDR1 and CDR2: LGHNA and YSLEER. TCRdb re-analysed the RACE reads in MiXCR, keeping a single row per CDR3 protein. The repertoire holds 50,000 or so distinct CDR3 sequences, with 8% to 10% as singletons. The sample holds many counts of this clonotype. Its antigen is as yet unknown. J is TRBJ2-3 and V is TRBV4-3, with a tentative D call TRBD2 (5 bases). The input for sequencing was whole blood, taken in connection with sensitization to the hapten diphenylcyclopropenone (DPC). The source is a woman between 35 and 50 years old with alopecia areata. Some clones in this sample may be carry-over from other donors' samples. The CDR3 sequence is CASSQDRGGADTQYF. CDR3 in DNA: TGCGCCAGCAGCCAAGATCGGGGTGGGGCAGATACGCAGTATTTT.